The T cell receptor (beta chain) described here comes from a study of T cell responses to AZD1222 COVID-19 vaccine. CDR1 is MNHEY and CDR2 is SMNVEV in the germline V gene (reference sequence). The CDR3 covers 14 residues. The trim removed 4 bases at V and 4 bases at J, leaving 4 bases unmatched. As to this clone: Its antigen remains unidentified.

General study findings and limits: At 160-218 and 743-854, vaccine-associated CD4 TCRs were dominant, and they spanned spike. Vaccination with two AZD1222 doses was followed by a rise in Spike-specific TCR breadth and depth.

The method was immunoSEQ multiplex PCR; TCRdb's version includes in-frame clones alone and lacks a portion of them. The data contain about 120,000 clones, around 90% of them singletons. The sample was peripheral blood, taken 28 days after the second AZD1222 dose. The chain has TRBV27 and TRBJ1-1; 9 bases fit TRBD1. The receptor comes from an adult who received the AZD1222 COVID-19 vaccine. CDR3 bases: TGTGCCAGCAGTTCGGGACAGGGCGGCACTGAAGCTTTCTTT. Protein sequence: CASSSGQGGTEAFF.